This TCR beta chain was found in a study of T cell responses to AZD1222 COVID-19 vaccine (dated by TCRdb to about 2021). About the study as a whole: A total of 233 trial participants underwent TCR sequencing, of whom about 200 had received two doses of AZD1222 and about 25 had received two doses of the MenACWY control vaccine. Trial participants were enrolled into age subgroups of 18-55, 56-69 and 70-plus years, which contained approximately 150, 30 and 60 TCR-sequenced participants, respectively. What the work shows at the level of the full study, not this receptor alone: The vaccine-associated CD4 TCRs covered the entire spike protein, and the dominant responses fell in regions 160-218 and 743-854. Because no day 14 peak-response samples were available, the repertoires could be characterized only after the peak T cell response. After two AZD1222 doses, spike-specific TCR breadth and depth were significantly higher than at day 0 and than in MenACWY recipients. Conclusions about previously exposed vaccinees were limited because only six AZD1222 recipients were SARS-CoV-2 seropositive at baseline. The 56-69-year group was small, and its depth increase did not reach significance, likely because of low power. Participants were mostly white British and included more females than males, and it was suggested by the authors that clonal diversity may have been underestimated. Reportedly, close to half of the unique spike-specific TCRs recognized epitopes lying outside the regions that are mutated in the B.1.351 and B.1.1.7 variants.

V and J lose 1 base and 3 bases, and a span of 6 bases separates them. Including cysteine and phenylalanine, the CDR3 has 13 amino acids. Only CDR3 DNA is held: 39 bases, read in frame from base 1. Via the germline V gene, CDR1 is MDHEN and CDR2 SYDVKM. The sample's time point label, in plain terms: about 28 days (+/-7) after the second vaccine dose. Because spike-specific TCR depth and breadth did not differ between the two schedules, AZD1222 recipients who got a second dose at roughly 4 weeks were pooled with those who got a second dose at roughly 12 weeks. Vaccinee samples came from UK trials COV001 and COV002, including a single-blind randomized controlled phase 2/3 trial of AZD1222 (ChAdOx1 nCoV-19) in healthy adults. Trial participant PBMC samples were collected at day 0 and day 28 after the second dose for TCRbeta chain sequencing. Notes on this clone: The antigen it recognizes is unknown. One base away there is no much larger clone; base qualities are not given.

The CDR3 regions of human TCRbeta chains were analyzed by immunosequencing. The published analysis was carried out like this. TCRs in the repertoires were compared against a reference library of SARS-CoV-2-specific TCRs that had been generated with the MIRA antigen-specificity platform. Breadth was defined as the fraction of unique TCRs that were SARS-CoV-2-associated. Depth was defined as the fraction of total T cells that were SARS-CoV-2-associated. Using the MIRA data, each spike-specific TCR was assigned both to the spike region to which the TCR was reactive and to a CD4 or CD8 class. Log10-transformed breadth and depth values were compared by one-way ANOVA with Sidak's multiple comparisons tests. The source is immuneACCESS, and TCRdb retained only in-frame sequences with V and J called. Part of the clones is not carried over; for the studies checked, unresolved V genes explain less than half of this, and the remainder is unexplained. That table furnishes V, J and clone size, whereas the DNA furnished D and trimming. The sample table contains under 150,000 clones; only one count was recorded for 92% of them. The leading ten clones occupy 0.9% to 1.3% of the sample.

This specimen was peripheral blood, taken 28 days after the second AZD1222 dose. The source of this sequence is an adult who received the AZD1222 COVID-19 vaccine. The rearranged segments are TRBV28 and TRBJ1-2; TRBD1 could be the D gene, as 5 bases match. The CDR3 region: CASSLSGYYGYTF. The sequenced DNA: TGTGCCAGCAGTTTATCAGGGTACTATGGCTACACCTTC.